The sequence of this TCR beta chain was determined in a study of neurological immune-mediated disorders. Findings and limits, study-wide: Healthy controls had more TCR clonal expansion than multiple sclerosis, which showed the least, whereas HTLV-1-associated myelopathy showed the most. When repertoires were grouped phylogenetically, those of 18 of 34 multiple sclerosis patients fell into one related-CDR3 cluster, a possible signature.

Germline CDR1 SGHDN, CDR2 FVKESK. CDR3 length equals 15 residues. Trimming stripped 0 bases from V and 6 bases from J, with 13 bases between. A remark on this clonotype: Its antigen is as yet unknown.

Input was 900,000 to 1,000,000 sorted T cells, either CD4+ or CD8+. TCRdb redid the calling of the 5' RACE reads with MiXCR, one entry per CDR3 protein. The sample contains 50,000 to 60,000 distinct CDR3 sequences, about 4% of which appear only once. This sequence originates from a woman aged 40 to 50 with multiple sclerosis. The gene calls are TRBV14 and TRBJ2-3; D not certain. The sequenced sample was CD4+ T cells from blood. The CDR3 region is CASSQEAAVFDTQYF. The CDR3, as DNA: TGTGCCAGCAGCCAAGAGGCGGCGGTTTTTGATACGCAGTATTTT.